This TCR beta chain was captured in a study of T-cell reconstitution after alpha-beta-depleted transplantation in children. V lost 0 bases and J lost 5, with 11 bases in between. Germline CDR1 MNHEY, CDR2 SVGAGI. The length of the CDR3 is 15 residues. Library preparation (for TCRbeta) was performed with unique molecular identifiers. TCRdb used MiXCR to reprocess the PCR reads, holding one entry per CDR3 protein. This sample carries approximately 340,000 distinct CDR3 sequences, 10% of them seen once, and the ten largest clones take around 2.5%. The sequence was obtained from a human donor who donated a stem cell graft to a child with acute lymphoblastic leukemia. V gene TRBV6-5 combines with J gene TRBJ2-1; D is perhaps TRBD2 (6 bases). The starting material was PBMCs from the stem cell graft donor, obtained from the stem cell graft. For the CDR3, the DNA is TGTGCCAGCAGTTACTCGATAGGGACTGACAATGAGCAGTTCTTC. Its protein is CASSYSIGTDNEQFF.